The subject of this entry is one T cell receptor (beta chain). This sample stems from a study of early T cells in non-severe SARS-CoV-2 infection. This CDR3 has 16 residues. Per the germline V gene, CDR1 is DFQATT and CDR2 is SNEGSKA (reference sequence). The ends lost 1 base at V and 3 bases at J; junction bases unmatched: 8. A single record per CDR3 protein comes from TCRdb applying MiXCR to the 5' RACE reads. The sample contains about 48,000 distinct CDR3 sequences, approximately 13% of which appear only once. Sequences were obtained from whole blood. The chain couples TRBV20-1 to TRBJ2-1; 8 nucleotides line up with TRBD1. This receptor was identified in an adult who was a healthcare worker with PCR-confirmed SARS-CoV-2 infection or an uninfected control (not recorded which). The CDR3 loop reads CSARAARGQVYNEQFF. The CDR3 region has the DNA TGCAGTGCTAGAGCCGCCAGGGGACAGGTCTACAATGAGCAGTTCTTC.